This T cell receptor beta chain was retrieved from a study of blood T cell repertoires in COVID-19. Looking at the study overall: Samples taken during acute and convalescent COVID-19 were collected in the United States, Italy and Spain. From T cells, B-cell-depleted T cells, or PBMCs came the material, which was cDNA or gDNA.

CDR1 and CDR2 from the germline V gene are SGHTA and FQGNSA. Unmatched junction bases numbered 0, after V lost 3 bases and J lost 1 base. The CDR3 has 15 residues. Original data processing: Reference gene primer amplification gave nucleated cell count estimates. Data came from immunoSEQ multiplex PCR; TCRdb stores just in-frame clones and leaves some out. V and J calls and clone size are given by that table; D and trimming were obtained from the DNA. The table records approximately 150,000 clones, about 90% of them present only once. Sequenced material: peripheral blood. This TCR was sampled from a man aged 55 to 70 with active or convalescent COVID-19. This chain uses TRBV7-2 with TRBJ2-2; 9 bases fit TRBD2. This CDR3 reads CASSFSGRNTGELFF. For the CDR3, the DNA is TGTGCCAGCAGCTTTAGCGGGAGGAACACCGGGGAGCTGTTTTTT.